Listed below are T cell receptor beta chains from one sample, sequenced in a study of shared clonotypes between healthy human individuals. Sequenced by immunoSEQ multiplex PCR; TCRdb stores in-frame clones only, minus some. The profile shows around 1,100,000 clones, 70% to 85% of them singletons. Sequencing was done on a sample of memory CD4+ T cells from PBMCs. The receptors originated from a man in his late teens or twenties in good health. Some clones in this sample may be carry-over from other donors' samples. Each CDR3 is given with its conserved first and last residue. Each record gives: D gene, clone size, V gene, J gene, CDR3 DNA, CDR3 protein. D genes are given only for firm matches. Some rows mark clone size as missing; the rest say once, few, many or name a class of expanded clone.

D: TRBD2; size: NA; V: TRBV10-1; J: TRBJ2-3; DNA: TGCGCCAGCAGTACTAGCGGGTCTACTAATACGCAGTATTTT; CDR3: CASSTSGSTNTQYF
D: NA; size: NA; V: TRBV6-1; J: TRBJ1-4; DNA: TGTGCCAGCAGTGCGTTTGAAAAACTGTTTTTT; CDR3: CASSAFEKLFF
D: TRBD1; size: NA; V: TRBV7-3; J: TRBJ2-7; DNA: TGTGCCAGCAGCAATACAGGGGGTACCGAGCAGTACTTC; CDR3: CASSNTGGTEQYF
D: NA; size: NA; V: TRBV10-3; J: TRBJ2-2; DNA: TGTGCCAGCAGTTACTCGTCGGGGAAGGGGGAGCTGTTTTTT; CDR3: CASSYSSGKGELFF
D: TRBD2; size: NA; V: TRBV28; J: TRBJ2-5; DNA: TGTGCCAGCAGTTCGACGGGAGGGGTTCGACGCCAAGAGACCCAGTACTTC; CDR3: CASSSTGGVRRQETQYF
D: TRBD2; size: NA; V: TRBV7-9; J: TRBJ2-5; DNA: TGTGCCAGCAGCCTCCTGCGTGGCGGGAGGGAGACCCAGTACTTC; CDR3: CASSLLRGGRETQYF
D: NA; size: many; V: TRBV9; J: TRBJ2-3; DNA: TGTGCCAGCAGCGTAGTGGAGGGGAGGACAGATACGCAGTATTTT; CDR3: CASSVVEGRTDTQYF
D: NA; size: NA; V: TRBV2; J: TRBJ1-5; DNA: TGTGCCAGCAGTGGGGGGGGTAGCAGCAATCAGCCCCAGCATTTT; CDR3: CASSGGGSSNQPQHF
D: TRBD2; size: once; V: TRBV6-1; J: TRBJ2-1; DNA: TGTGCCAGCAGTGACTACACTAGCGAGCGTTACAATGAGCAGTTCTTC; CDR3: CASSDYTSERYNEQFF
D: TRBD1; size: NA; V: TRBV30; J: TRBJ2-1; DNA: TGTGCCTGGTCCCTAAAGGGGGGGACAGGGCGTAACAATGAGCAGTTCTTC; CDR3: CAWSLKGGTGRNNEQFF
D: TRBD2; size: once; V: TRBV5-8; J: TRBJ2-1; DNA: TGTGCCAGCAGCTCCCCGGGACTAGCGGGAGGGCTTTTCCACAATGAGCAGTTCTTC; CDR3: CASSSPGLAGGLFHNEQFF
D: NA; size: NA; V: TRBV9; J: TRBJ1-1; DNA: TGTGCCAGCAGCGTAGGGTTGCGGGGCACTGAAGCTTTCTTT; CDR3: CASSVGLRGTEAFF
D: TRBD1; size: NA; V: TRBV5-1; J: TRBJ2-7; DNA: TGCGCCAGCAGCGCAGACAGGGCCTCCTACGAGCAGTACTTC; CDR3: CASSADRASYEQYF
D: TRBD1; size: NA; V: TRBV7-3; J: TRBJ2-1; DNA: TGTGCCAGCAGTCCAACGGGACAGGTTCGCAATGAGCAGTTCTTC; CDR3: CASSPTGQVRNEQFF
D: TRBD1; size: NA; V: TRBV18; J: TRBJ2-2; DNA: TGTGCCAGCTCACCACGAGGGACAGGGAACACCGGGGAGCTGTTTTTT; CDR3: CASSPRGTGNTGELFF
D: NA; size: NA; V: TRBV4-2; J: TRBJ2-2; DNA: TGTGCCAGCAGCCGACCGGGTGTCATAGGGGAGCTGTTTTTT; CDR3: CASSRPGVIGELFF
D: NA; size: NA; V: TRBV4-3; J: TRBJ2-2; DNA: TGCGCCAGCAGCCAAGAAGGGAGCGGGGAGCTGTTTTTT; CDR3: CASSQEGSGELFF
D: NA; size: NA; V: TRBV7-2; J: TRBJ1-5; DNA: TGTGCCAGCAGCGATTCCGGGACACGGGGGTGGTTGAATCAGCCCCAGCATTTT; CDR3: CASSDSGTRGWLNQPQHF
D: NA; size: NA; V: TRBV30; J: TRBJ2-1; DNA: TGTGCCTGGAGCTACTCCAGTTGGGAGCAGTTCTTC; CDR3: CAWSYSSWEQFF
D: TRBD1; size: NA; V: TRBV5-5; J: TRBJ1-5; DNA: TGTGCCAGCAGAGGACAGGCCTATAGCAATCAGCCCCAGCATTTT; CDR3: CASRGQAYSNQPQHF
D: NA; size: NA; V: TRBV7-8; J: TRBJ1-5; DNA: TGTGCCAGCAGCGGTCGGGACGGCGGCAGCAATCAGCCCCAGCATTTT; CDR3: CASSGRDGGSNQPQHF
D: NA; size: NA; V: TRBV4-2; J: TRBJ1-5; DNA: TGTGCCAGCAGCCAAGATGGGGGGGGCAATCAGCCCCAGCATTTT; CDR3: CASSQDGGGNQPQHF
D: TRBD2; size: NA; V: TRBV9; J: TRBJ2-3; DNA: TGTGCCAGCAGCGCCGCGGGAGGTGGGACAGATACGCAGTATTTT; CDR3: CASSAAGGGTDTQYF
D: TRBD1; size: NA; V: TRBV5-1; J: TRBJ1-2; DNA: TGCGCCAGCAGCCAAGGGACAGTCTATGGCTACACCTTC; CDR3: CASSQGTVYGYTF
D: NA; size: NA; V: TRBV28; J: TRBJ2-7; DNA: TGTGCCAGCAGTTGGACTACACGTTCCGAGCAGTACTTC; CDR3: CASSWTTRSEQYF
D: NA; size: once; V: TRBV5-6; J: TRBJ1-3; DNA: TGTGCCAGCAGCTTTTTGGGCAGGGTCTCTGGAAACACCATATATTTT; CDR3: CASSFLGRVSGNTIYF
D: TRBD1; size: NA; V: TRBV28; J: TRBJ2-1; DNA: TGTGCCAGCAGGGGACCGGGACAGGGCTACAATGAGCAGTTCTTC; CDR3: CASRGPGQGYNEQFF
D: TRBD1; size: many; V: TRBV6-1; J: TRBJ1-2; DNA: TGTGCCAGCAGTGAAACAGGGGACTATGGCTACACCTTC; CDR3: CASSETGDYGYTF
D: TRBD2; size: once; V: TRBV19; J: TRBJ2-5; DNA: TGTGCCAGTAGACCTAGCGGGAGGCCGGGGGAGACCCAGTACTTC; CDR3: CASRPSGRPGETQYF
D: TRBD2; size: NA; V: TRBV5-1; J: TRBJ2-1; DNA: TGCGCCAGCAGCTTGGTCGGGGCGGGAGCACTGAGGGGTGAGCAGTTCTTC; CDR3: CASSLVGAGALRGEQFF
D: NA; size: once; V: TRBV12-5; J: TRBJ2-2; DNA: TGTGCTAGTGGAATGTCGGGGACGGCCGGGGAGCTGTTTTTT; CDR3: CASGMSGTAGELFF
D: NA; size: few; V: TRBV5-1; J: TRBJ1-1; DNA: TGCGCCAGCAGCCCTAGGATCTTTACAGCGAACACTGAAGCTTTCTTT; CDR3: CASSPRIFTANTEAFF
D: NA; size: NA; V: TRBV28; J: TRBJ2-3; DNA: TGTGCCAGCAGTTTTTCGGGGGACACCCACACAGATACGCAGTATTTT; CDR3: CASSFSGDTHTDTQYF
D: NA; size: NA; V: TRBV4-2; J: TRBJ1-1; DNA: TGTGCCAGCAGCCAAGATCGACAGGTGGGTGAAGCTTTCTTT; CDR3: CASSQDRQVGEAFF
D: TRBD1; size: NA; V: TRBV6-6; J: TRBJ1-3; DNA: TGTGCCAGCAGTGGGGCAGGGGGGAGTGGAAACACCATATATTTT; CDR3: CASSGAGGSGNTIYF
D: NA; size: NA; V: TRBV29-1; J: TRBJ1-4; DNA: TGCAGCGTTGGGGCAGGGCAGGGTGAAAAACTGTTTTTT; CDR3: CSVGAGQGEKLFF
D: NA; size: NA; V: TRBV15; J: TRBJ2-4; DNA: TGTGCCACCAGCGTCGAGGGGGGCCGCGCTCGCATTCAGTACTTC; CDR3: CATSVEGGRARIQYF
D: TRBD2; size: NA; V: TRBV2; J: TRBJ2-7; DNA: TGTGCCAGCAGTGGGGGGACTAGCGGGATGAACGAGCAGTACTTC; CDR3: CASSGGTSGMNEQYF
D: NA; size: NA; V: TRBV7-2; J: TRBJ1-5; DNA: TGTGCCAGCAGCTCGACAGATCAGCCCCAGCATTTT; CDR3: CASSSTDQPQHF
D: NA; size: NA; V: TRBV7-6; J: TRBJ1-1; DNA: TGTGCCAGCAGCCTCGGGCAAGCGAGTGAAGCTTTCTTT; CDR3: CASSLGQASEAFF
D: TRBD1; size: NA; V: TRBV2; J: TRBJ2-7; DNA: TGTGCCAGCAGTGAAGGACAGGGGTCCTACGAGCAGTACTTC; CDR3: CASSEGQGSYEQYF
D: TRBD2; size: NA; V: TRBV6-1; J: TRBJ2-3; DNA: TGTGCCAGCAGTCGGGGGGTGGGAGTAGGAGATACGCAGTATTTT; CDR3: CASSRGVGVGDTQYF
D: TRBD2; size: once; V: TRBV6-6; J: TRBJ2-7; DNA: TGTGCCAGCTCGACTAGCGGGACCTACGAGCAGTACTTC; CDR3: CASSTSGTYEQYF
D: NA; size: NA; V: TRBV4-2; J: TRBJ2-7; DNA: TGTGCCAGCAGCTTCCCCAGGGGGGAGGGGAACTACGAGCAGTACTTC; CDR3: CASSFPRGEGNYEQYF
D: NA; size: NA; V: TRBV29-1; J: TRBJ1-1; DNA: TGCAGCGTTAACACGAACACTGAAGCTTTCTTT; CDR3: CSVNTNTEAFF
D: NA; size: few; V: TRBV7-2; J: TRBJ1-3; DNA: TGTGCCAGCAGCCTCAGGGTCCAGTTCTCTGGAAACACCATATATTTT; CDR3: CASSLRVQFSGNTIYF
D: NA; size: NA; V: TRBV9; J: TRBJ1-1; DNA: TGTGCCAGCAGCATGGACGGATACACTGAAGCTTTCTTT; CDR3: CASSMDGYTEAFF
D: TRBD1; size: NA; V: TRBV7-2; J: TRBJ2-7; DNA: TGTGCCAGTACCCATTCAGGGGGCTTGTACGAGCAGTACTTC; CDR3: CASTHSGGLYEQYF
D: NA; size: NA; V: TRBV5-1; J: TRBJ2-7; DNA: TGCGCCAGCAGCTTGGTTTCTTCTGGGGGGTTATACGAGCAGTACTTC; CDR3: CASSLVSSGGLYEQYF
D: TRBD1; size: NA; V: TRBV5-3; J: TRBJ2-3; DNA: TGTGCCAGAAGCACGACAGGGTGCGCAGATACGCAGTATTTT; CDR3: CARSTTGCADTQYF
D: TRBD2; size: NA; V: TRBV2; J: TRBJ2-7; DNA: TGTGCCAGCAGTGGCGGACTAGCGGGAAGGTACGAGCAGTACTTC; CDR3: CASSGGLAGRYEQYF
D: NA; size: once; V: TRBV4-1; J: TRBJ1-5; DNA: TGCGCCAGCAGCCACACCTCCTGGGGGGCCCCGAAGGGACAGCCCCAGCATTTT; CDR3: CASSHTSWGAPKGQPQHF
D: NA; size: NA; V: TRBV7-2; J: TRBJ2-7; DNA: TGTGCCAGCAGCCGCCCTTTTTTGGGGTACGAGCAGTACTTC; CDR3: CASSRPFLGYEQYF
D: TRBD1; size: NA; V: TRBV5-1; J: TRBJ1-2; DNA: TGCGCCAGCAGCTGGGGGACAGGGTCCAACTATGGCTACACCTTC; CDR3: CASSWGTGSNYGYTF
D: TRBD1; size: once; V: TRBV25-1; J: TRBJ2-7; DNA: TGTGCCAGCAGTGACCCCTCGACAGGGGGTTTGAGCGAGCAGTACTTC; CDR3: CASSDPSTGGLSEQYF
D: NA; size: NA; V: TRBV10-3; J: TRBJ1-1; DNA: TGTGCCATCAGTGAGTCTTATGGGAACACTGAAGCTTTCTTT; CDR3: CAISESYGNTEAFF
D: NA; size: few; V: TRBV30; J: TRBJ2-6; DNA: TGTGCCTGGAGTTCTGGGGCCAACGTCCTGACTTTC; CDR3: CAWSSGANVLTF
D: NA; size: NA; V: TRBV9; J: TRBJ1-2; DNA: TGTGCCAGCAGCGTACTCCTGCAGGTTACGGGCTATGGCTACACCTTC; CDR3: CASSVLLQVTGYGYTF
D: TRBD2; size: NA; V: TRBV5-1; J: TRBJ2-3; DNA: TGCGCCAGCAGTTCGGGACTAGCAGATGATACTAGCACAGATACGCAGTATTTT; CDR3: CASSSGLADDTSTDTQYF
D: NA; size: NA; V: TRBV6-8; J: TRBJ2-1; DNA: TGTGCCAGCAGTTACCCATCGGGTGCGGTCTCCTACAATGAGCAGTTCTTC; CDR3: CASSYPSGAVSYNEQFF